This TCR beta chain is from a study of blood T cell repertoires in COVID-19. About the study: T cells, B-cell-depleted T cells, or PBMCs provided the cDNA or gDNA that served as material.

Participants were placed into cohorts based on the clinical history they reported. Per germline, CDR1 SGHNT and CDR2 YENEEA. This CDR3 is 17 amino acids long. V dropped 6 bases and J dropped 5; count of bases not matched to a gene: 13. Original methodology: Counts of nucleated cells, estimated from reference gene primer amplification, were obtained. Libraries were prepared by immunoSEQ multiplex PCR; TCRdb keeps only in-frame clonotypes and omits some of them. From that table come the V and J calls and clone size; the DNA was used to work out D and trimming. There are about 300,000 clones in the sample; 65% to 90% occur only once, and less than 4.5% lies in the top ten.

The clonotype was recovered from a man younger than 45 who had recovered from COVID-19. This chain uses TRBV11-3 with TRBJ2-2, with 9 bases that match TRBD2. The sequenced sample was PBMCs or T cells enriched from blood (not recorded which). CDR3 DNA: TGTGCCAGCAGTTCCTATGCGGCGGGGGGGAATACCGGGGAGCTGTTTTTT. Amino acids: CASSSYAAGGNTGELFF.